This entry lists 26 T cell receptor beta chains sequenced from one sample in a study of blood T cell repertoires in COVID-19. Using immunoSEQ multiplex PCR, the repertoire was profiled, and TCRdb retains in-frame clones only, with some absent. The sample shows a few hundred thousand clones, roughly nine tenths of them seen only once. Sample: peripheral blood. These receptors originate from a man younger than 35 who had recovered from COVID-19.

This sequence joins TRBV13 and TRBJ2-3, with TRBD2 matching 8 bases. This CDR3 comprises 16 residues. The junction had 11 bases not matched to a gene; V was cut back by 1 base and J by 8 bases. The germline V gene has CDR1 PRHDT and CDR2 FYEKMQ (reference sequence). CDR3: CASSLAREGLLGTQYF. The CDR3 coding sequence is TGTGCCAGCAGCTTAGCTCGGGAGGGCCTCTTGGGTACGCAGTATTTT. The full variable domain, in which reference TRBV13 and TRBJ2-3 provide the parts outside the CDR3, is AAGVIQSPRHLIKEKRETATLKCYPIPRHDTVYWYQQGPGQDPQFLISFYEKMQSDKGSIPDRFSAQQFSDYHSELNMSSLELGDSALYFCASSLAREGLLGTQYFGPGTRLTVL.

This clone appeared once. This chain links TRBV19 with TRBJ2-3, with TRBD2 as a possible D gene (6 bases). This CDR3 is built from 15 residues. Per germline, CDR1 LNHDA and CDR2 SQIVND (reference sequence). V dropped 3 bases and J dropped 6 bases, with 16 bases sitting between them. The CDR3 spells CASSMGVAGLDTQYF. Here the CDR3 DNA reads TGTGCCAGTAGTATGGGAGTTGCGGGGTTGGATACGCAGTATTTT.

V usage is TRBV24-1 and J usage is TRBJ2-1, with 9 nucleotides matching TRBD2. Per germline, CDR1 KGHDR and CDR2 SFDVKD. This CDR3 spans 14 amino acids. J lost 5 bases, V lost 3 bases, and 1 base had no gene match. The CDR3 region has the DNA TGTGCCACCAGTGATACTAGCGGGCACAATGAGCAGTTCTTC. This codes for CATSDTSGHNEQFF.

The CDR3 loop is CASSLFGGSGANVLTF. The CDR3 nucleotides are TGTGCCAGCAGCTTGTTCGGGGGCTCTGGGGCCAACGTCCTGACTTTC. The V and J genes are TRBV5-6 and TRBJ2-6; D is possibly TRBD2 (6 bases). Germline CDR1 SGHDT, CDR2 YYEEEE. CDR3 length: 16 amino acids. Deletions cut 1 base from V and 0 bases from J, with 8 bases between.

The V and J genes are TRBV29-1 and TRBJ2-7; 12 nucleotides align to TRBD2. The V gene end was trimmed by 6 bases and the J gene end by 1 base; junction bases not matched to a gene: 4. The CDR3 runs 14 residues. Germline loops: CDR1 SQVTM, CDR2 ANQGSEA. The CDR3, as DNA: TGCAGCGTGGATGGACTAGCGGGGTCCTACGAGCAGTACTTC. Its protein product is CSVDGLAGSYEQYF.

The chain combines TRBV2 with TRBJ1-2, with 8 nucleotides matching TRBD1. This CDR3 has 15 amino acids. After removal of 6 bases from V and 2 bases from J, the junction contained 8 bases not matched to a gene. Germline V gene data show CDR1 as SNHLY and CDR2 as FYNNEI. Here the CDR3 DNA reads TGTGCCAGCAGAAAACGGGACAGGCTGAACTATGGCTACACCTTC. Encoded protein: CASRKRDRLNYGYTF.

The chain recombines TRBV5-4 with TRBJ2-1, with 8 bases identical to TRBD2. Germline CDR1 reads SGHNT; CDR2 reads YYREEE (reference sequence). V gave up 2 bases and J gave up 5 bases; unmatched junction bases: 3. The CDR3 sequence is 14 residues long. The DNA for the CDR3 is TGTGCCAGCAGCTTTAGCGGGACCCACAATGAGCAGTTCTTC. Amino acid sequence: CASSFSGTHNEQFF.

The chain is built from TRBV20-1 and TRBJ2-5; unclear D gene. The V end was cut by 3 bases, the J end by 1 base, with 9 bases between. Germline CDR1 DFQATT, CDR2 SNEGSKA (reference sequence). The length of the CDR3 is 13 residues. CDR3 sequence reads: CSASLPGQETQYF. CDR3 nucleotides: TGCAGTGCTAGTCTCCCGGGCCAAGAGACCCAGTACTTC.

For the CDR3, the DNA is TGCGCCAGCAGCCAAGGGAGGGGAGCGGGCACAGATACGCAGTATTTT. It is translated as CASSQGRGAGTDTQYF. V and J are TRBV4-3 and TRBJ2-3; TRBD2 might be the D (6 bases). V lost 1 base and J 1 base, leaving 12 bases between the germline ends. Germline CDR1 is LGHNA and CDR2 is YSLEER. The CDR3 totals 16 residues.

This clone was observed once. The V call is TRBV9, the J call TRBJ2-4; TRBD1 agrees at 9 bases. The V gene's germline CDR1 is SGDLS and CDR2 YYNGEE. Trimming at V came to 4 bases and at J to 7 bases, leaving 6 bases not matched to a gene. The CDR3 loop spans 14 amino acids. CDR3 sequence reads: CASSRRTGDNIQYF. The CDR3 coding sequence is TGTGCCAGCAGCAGACGGACAGGGGACAACATTCAGTACTTC.

V usage is TRBV21-1 and J usage is TRBJ1-1; the tabulated D call, TRBD1, remains unverified against the DNA. TRBV21-1 is a pseudogene segment. The CDR3 consists of 16 residues. CDR3 sequence reads: CASSRNPGQGNTEAFF. In nucleotides, the CDR3 is TGTGCCAGCAGCAGAAACCCTGGACAGGGAAACACTGAAGCTTTCTTT.

This clone was seen a single time. The gene calls are TRBV5-1 and TRBJ2-3; TRBD1 agrees at 9 bases. After removal of 0 bases from V and 4 bases from J, the junction contained 3 bases not matched to a gene. Germline CDR1 is SGHRS and CDR2 is YFSETQ. The CDR3 has 15 residues. The CDR3 loop is CASSLGDRAADTQYF. In DNA, the CDR3 is TGCGCCAGCAGCTTGGGGGACAGGGCTGCAGATACGCAGTATTTT.

The rearrangement links TRBV6-1 to TRBJ1-1; TRBD1 aligns across 7 bases. The CDR3 contains 14 residues. From germline, CDR1 is MNHNS and CDR2 SASEGT. V lost 2 bases, J lost 4 bases, and 4 bases stayed unmatched. CDR3 loop: CASSEQGVSTEAFF. The CDR3 nucleotides read TGTGCCAGCAGTGAACAGGGGGTGAGCACTGAAGCTTTCTTT.

The chain carries TRBV5-4 and TRBJ2-6; no reliable D call. Germline lookup yields CDR1 SGHNT and CDR2 YYREEE (reference sequence). There are 14 residues in the CDR3. V lost 3 bases and J 4 bases, leaving 8 bases between the germline ends. The DNA of the CDR3 is TGTGCCAGCAGCTCCCCTCGGGGGGCCAACGTCCTGACTTTC. Its translation: CASSSPRGANVLTF.

CDR3 sequence reads: CASTPSSGGNQPQHF. The CDR3 nucleotides read TGTGCCAGCACTCCCTCATCGGGGGGCAATCAGCCCCAGCATTTT. The chain recombines TRBV28 with TRBJ1-5; D may be TRBD1 (5 bases). Germline V gene data show CDR1 as MDHEN and CDR2 as SYDVKM. The CDR3 is 15 residues long. V lost 7 bases and J lost 2, with 15 bases in between.

The V call is TRBV18, the J call TRBJ2-7; 14 bases map to TRBD2. The CDR3 is 19 residues long. Losses at the gene ends were 0 bases for V and 5 bases for J; bases not matched to a gene: 12. Per germline, CDR1 KGHSH and CDR2 LQKENI. CDR3 loop: CASSPPLGLAGAGPDEQYF. The CDR3, as DNA: TGTGCCAGCTCACCACCTCTGGGACTAGCGGGAGCAGGACCTGACGAGCAGTACTTC.

This clone is a singleton in its sample. V gene TRBV7-9 combines with J gene TRBJ2-3; 10 nucleotides match TRBD2. This CDR3 has 15 amino acids. CDR1 and CDR2 from the germline V gene are SEHNR and FQNEAQ (reference sequence). J gave up 1 base and V 6 bases, and 4 bases lay outside the gene matches. CDR3 sequence reads: CASSPGTSGTDTQYF. The CDR3 nucleotides read TGTGCCAGCAGTCCCGGGACTAGCGGCACAGATACGCAGTATTTT.

The chain links TRBV5-4 to TRBJ2-5; D is unclear. V shed 2 bases and J shed 5 bases, with 10 bases lying between them. The CDR3 covers 13 residues. CDR1 is SGHNT, CDR2 YYREEE, per germline (reference sequence). CDR3: CASSFSGAETQYF. CDR3 coding DNA: TGTGCCAGCAGCTTTTCGGGTGCGGAGACCCAGTACTTC.

The V gene is TRBV6-5, the J gene TRBJ1-1, with 8 bases matching TRBD1. CDR1 is MNHEY, CDR2 SVGAGI, per germline. Germline trimming cut 6 bases from V and 1 base from J; bases unmatched to any gene: 7. The CDR3 runs 15 residues. CDR3: CASSLRTGWNTEAFF. The CDR3 coding sequence is TGTGCCAGCAGCCTTAGGACAGGGTGGAACACTGAAGCTTTCTTT.

CDR3 sequence reads: CASSRLWDEQYF. Here the CDR3 DNA reads TGTGCCAGTTCTAGACTTTGGGACGAGCAGTACTTC. The chain combines TRBV3-1 (or the pseudogene TRBV3-2) with TRBJ2-7; D gene unclear. Per the germline V gene, CDR1 is LGHDT and CDR2 is YNNKEL (reference sequence). The CDR3 has 12 residues. Trimming pared 9 bases from V and 5 bases from J, leaving 14 bases between.

V is TRBV18 and J is TRBJ2-7, with D perhaps TRBD1 (6 bases). The CDR3 loop spans 15 amino acids. Germline loops: CDR1 KGHSH, CDR2 LQKENI. Deletions cut 2 bases from V and 2 bases from J, with 13 bases between. DNA for the CDR3: TGTGCCAGCTCACCATCTTCGGCAGGGGCCTACGAGCAGTACTTC. Translation: CASSPSSAGAYEQYF.

The rearrangement uses TRBV27 and TRBJ1-5; TRBD1 aligns across 7 bases. V dropped 10 bases and J dropped 3; count of bases not matched to a gene: 12. Germline CDR1 is MNHEY and CDR2 is SMNVEV (reference sequence). This CDR3 is built from 15 residues. CDR3 coding DNA: TGTGCCACCCGACCCCCCGGGACAGTCAATCAGCCCCAGCATTTT. This sequence encodes CATRPPGTVNQPQHF.

The chain links TRBV5-4 to TRBJ2-2; possibly TRBD2 for D (6 bases). The V and J ends lost 2 bases and 3 bases respectively, with 11 bases between them. The CDR3 extends over 15 amino acids. From germline, CDR1 is SGHNT and CDR2 YYREEE (reference sequence). CDR3 region: CASSFGTPYTGELFF. CDR3 nucleotides: TGTGCCAGCAGCTTCGGGACTCCATACACCGGGGAGCTGTTTTTT.

The genes are TRBV5-1 and TRBJ2-3; 8 nucleotides line up with TRBD2. V lost 9 bases, J lost 1 base, and 4 bases stayed unmatched. The germline CDR1 and CDR2 sequences are SGHRS and YFSETQ. There are 13 residues in the CDR3. The chain's CDR3 is CATTSEGTDTQYF. CDR3 DNA sequence: TGCGCCACGACTAGCGAGGGCACAGATACGCAGTATTTT.

This chain joins TRBV7-8 and TRBJ2-3, with 10 positions matching TRBD1. Germline loops: CDR1 SGHVS, CDR2 FQNEAQ. V trimming: 0 bases; J trimming: 4 bases; junction bases outside the gene matches: 1. The CDR3 has 15 residues. The CDR3 coding sequence is TGTGCCAGCAGCTTAGCTGGGACAGGGGCAGATACGCAGTATTTT. Translation: CASSLAGTGADTQYF.

J is TRBJ2-5 and V is TRBV5-4; 7 positions match TRBD1. After removal of 2 bases from V and 1 base from J, the junction contained 2 bases not matched to a gene. CDR1 and CDR2 from the germline V gene are SGHNT and YYREEE (reference sequence). The CDR3 is 14 residues long. The CDR3: CASSLGTVQETQYF. CDR3 in DNA: TGTGCCAGCAGCTTAGGGACAGTCCAAGAGACCCAGTACTTC.